Sequencing of this T cell receptor beta chain was carried out in a study of blood T cell repertoires in COVID-19. Trimming took 5 bases from V and 4 from J, leaving 12 bases between them. Germline CDR1 is SGHRS and CDR2 is YFSETQ. The CDR3 length is 13 residues. TCRdb's copy holds only in-frame clones and misses some; the assay was immunoSEQ multiplex PCR. The sample shows roughly 280,000 clones, approximately 86% of them seen only once. The J gene is TRBJ1-2, the V gene TRBV5-1; D unclear. This receptor was taken from a woman aged 60-75 years with COVID-19, enrolled during active disease. The material sequenced was peripheral blood. The CDR3 sequence: CASRYELGYGYTF. In nucleotides, the CDR3 is TGCGCCAGCAGGTATGAACTTGGCTATGGCTACACCTTC.